Included here is one TCR beta chain sequence, with context. Its antigen is currently unknown. This specimen belongs to a study of blood T cells in healthy people across ages. Study observations and caveats: Percentage of naive T cells showed a strong correlation with TCR beta diversity. The donors' CMV status was not determined, possibly confounding changes in expanded clonotypes. Both naive CD4+ cell counts and diversity were greater in long-lived donors than in aged donors.

A second PCR of 7 to 11 cycles used a sample-barcoded 5' primer and a J-beta primer mix. A single record per CDR3 protein comes from TCRdb applying MiXCR to the 5' RACE reads. Of approximately 1.5 million distinct CDR3 sequences listed, approximately 43% are singletons. The CDR3 loop spans 16 amino acids. V lost 7 bases, J lost 1 base, and 12 bases stayed unmatched. Germline V gives CDR1 SNHLY, CDR2 FYNNEI. This TCR was recovered from a woman aged 18-29 years in good health. Sequenced material: blood. This sequence joins TRBV2 and TRBJ1-2; the match to TRBD1 covers 7 bases. CDR3 DNA: TGTGCCAGCAAGGCCTTAGGGACAGAGAATAACTATGGCTACACCTTC. Translating it yields CASKALGTENNYGYTF.